This T cell receptor beta chain was recovered during a study of shared clonotypes between healthy human individuals. CD8 cells regarded as naive lacked CD45RO, were positively chosen for CCR7, and omitted terminally differentiated effector memory CD45RA+ cells. Among the donors, all were Caucasian adults who lived in Nashville, Tennessee. The CDR3 has 13 amino acids. V lost 6 bases to trimming and J lost 7 bases; unmatched junction nucleotides: 8. The germline V gene has CDR1 SNHLY and CDR2 FYNNEI. Study findings and constraints: Non-shared clonotypes had lower generation probabilities than clonotypes shared by all four sorted-subset donors. Naive subsets, compared against memory subsets, generally had larger estimated richness values.

Deep was the level at which the assay was run. Sequencing used immunoSEQ multiplex PCR; TCRdb keeps in-frame clones, though not all of them. Altogether about 680,000 clones are present, 92% being singletons, with the ten largest covering nearly 25%. Worth noting for this clone: Its antigen is unknown.

Sequencing was done on a sample of naive CD8+ T cells sorted from blood. This receptor was obtained from a man aged 30-40 years in good health. The chain couples TRBV2 to TRBJ1-1; 7 bases fit TRBD1. The CDR3 DNA follows: TGTGCCAGCAGCCTGACAGGGACCCGTGAAGCTTTCTTT. It specifies CASSLTGTREAFF.